Each of the 22 T cell receptor beta chains below was sequenced from the same sample in a study of STAT3 mutations in large granular lymphocyte leukemia. Profiling relied on immunoSEQ multiplex PCR, and the TCRdb table lists in-frame clones only, not all of them. The data show about 42,000 clones, roughly 81% seen once. Their antigens are not known. The study's findings and limits: Every T-cell large granular lymphocyte leukemia patient had at least one immunodominant TCR beta clonotype.

The sequenced sample was PBMCs. The receptors here all came from a human donor with T large granular lymphocyte leukemia. Some clones in this sample may be carry-over from other donors' samples.

The rearrangement uses TRBV5-1 and TRBJ1-5; possible D gene TRBD1, 5 bases. Trimming removed 1 base at V and 0 bases at J, with 8 bases between. The CDR3 sequence is 15 residues long. In germline, CDR1 is SGHRS, CDR2 YFSETQ. The chain's CDR3 is CASSLTGHSNQPQHF. The CDR3, as DNA: TGCGCCAGCAGCTTGACAGGACATAGCAATCAGCCCCAGCATTTT.

The genes are TRBV11-2 and TRBJ2-1, with D possibly TRBD1 on 6 matching bases. CDR1 and CDR2 (germline): SGHAT, FQNNGV. Trimming took 7 bases from V and 4 from J, leaving 14 bases between them. This CDR3 is 14 amino acids long. Written as DNA, the CDR3 is TGTGCCAGCACCTATCAGGGGAGATACAATGAGCAGTTCTTC. Its translation: CASTYQGRYNEQFF.

The rearrangement joins TRBV9 to TRBJ2-3, with 7 bases that match TRBD1. CDR1 and CDR2 (germline): SGDLS, YYNGEE. This CDR3 comprises 15 residues. Unmatched junction bases numbered 5, after V lost 0 bases and J lost 4 bases. Written as DNA, the CDR3 is TGTGCCAGCAGCGTAGGACAGGGAGTCGCAGATACGCAGTATTTT. Encoded protein: CASSVGQGVADTQYF.

Only a few counts were recorded for this clone. The rearrangement joins TRBV4-1 to TRBJ1-2; TRBD1 might be the D (6 bases). The CDR3 spans 17 residues. CDR1 and CDR2 (germline): MGHRA, YSYEKL. V gave up 3 bases and J gave up 0 bases, with 17 bases separating them. CDR3 coding DNA: TGCGCCAGCAGCCAGACCGGGACACACCAAGCTAACTATGGCTACACCTTC. This translates into CASSQTGTHQANYGYTF.

The genes are TRBV7-9 and TRBJ1-4, with a tentative D call TRBD1 (6 bases). Deletions cut 6 bases from V and 5 bases from J, with 13 bases between. The CDR3 is 14 amino acids. CDR1 is SEHNR and CDR2 is FQNEAQ in the germline V gene (reference sequence). For the CDR3, the DNA is TGTGCCAGCAGGCCAGGGGTCGGAAATGAAAAACTGTTTTTT. Protein: CASRPGVGNEKLFF.

The chain has TRBV5-5 and TRBJ2-7, with D maybe TRBD1 (5 bases). The germline V gene has CDR1 SGHKS and CDR2 YYEKEE (reference sequence). This CDR3 has 16 residues. Trimming pared 4 bases from V and 2 bases from J, leaving 19 bases between. The CDR3 DNA sequence: TGTGCCAGCAGCCCCCGCGGCCAGGGCGATACCTACGAGCAGTACTTC. Translating it yields CASSPRGQGDTYEQYF.

The J gene is TRBJ2-5, the V gene TRBV10-3; TRBD1 or TRBD2 may be the D gene (5 bases each). The germline CDR1 and CDR2 sequences are ENHRY and SYGVKD. V shed 0 bases and J shed 3 bases, with 11 bases lying between them. The CDR3 contains 15 residues. The CDR3 here is CAISESKGRKETQYF. Here the CDR3 DNA reads TGTGCCATCAGTGAGTCGAAGGGACGTAAAGAGACCCAGTACTTC.

V usage is TRBV28 and J usage is TRBJ1-1; TRBD1 might be the D (5 bases). V lost 7 bases and J lost 2, with 11 bases in between. Germline loops: CDR1 MDHEN, CDR2 SYDVKM. The length of the CDR3 is 13 residues. The CDR3 DNA reads TGTGCCAGCAAGGGGCTGCGTAACACTGAAGCTTTCTTT. The encoded protein is CASKGLRNTEAFF. Looking up the rest from reference TRBV28 and TRBJ1-1 gives the full variable domain: DVKVTQSSRYLVKRTGEKVFLECVQDMDHENMFWYRQDPGLGLRLIYFSYDVKMKEKGDIPEGYSVSREKKERFSLILESASTNQTSMYLCASKGLRNTEAFFGQGTRLTVV.

A single count supports this clone. This chain connects TRBV27 to TRBJ2-3, with TRBD2 as a possible D gene (7 bases). Germline V CDR1 and CDR2: MNHEY, SMNVEV (reference sequence). This CDR3 is 14 amino acids long. With 3 bases removed from V and 8 bases from J, the gap between germline ends came to 15 bases. Written as DNA, the CDR3 is TGTGCCAGCAGTTTCGGGGGGCTGGGAGGTACGCAGTATTTT. Its protein is CASSFGGLGGTQYF.

The chain has TRBV18 and TRBJ1-3, with no clear D. CDR1 and CDR2 (germline): KGHSH, LQKENI. This CDR3 is 15 amino acids long. V was shortened by 0 bases and J by 2 bases, with 8 bases between the two germline ends. The CDR3 region is CASSPPGITGNTIYF. In DNA form, the CDR3 reads TGTGCCAGCTCACCACCTGGGATTACTGGAAACACCATATATTTT. Full variable domain (missing parts from reference TRBV18 and TRBJ1-3): NAGVMQNPRHLVRRRGQEARLRCSPMKGHSHVYWYRQLPEEGLKFMVYLQKENIIDESGMPKERFSAEFPKEGPSILRIQQVVRGDSAAYFCASSPPGITGNTIYFGEGSWLTVV.

On this clone: One junction end disagrees with the germline gene, perhaps due to a read error. The chain recombines TRBV28 with TRBJ2-5, with D tentatively TRBD1 or TRBD2 (6 bases each). The CDR3 sequence is 13 residues long. Germline V lookup: CDR1 MDHEN, CDR2 SYDVKM. CDR3 amino acids: CASSLSEGGRRHF. The CDR3 DNA reads TGTGCCAGCAGTTTATCGGAGGGGGGCCGCAGGCACTTC.

The chain combines TRBV28 with TRBJ1-6; D may be TRBD1 (5 bases). Germline V gene lookup returns CDR1 MDHEN and CDR2 SYDVKM. The CDR3 runs to 15 residues. Deletions cut 1 base from V and 8 bases from J, with 12 bases between. The CDR3 region has the DNA TGTGCCAGCAGTTTATTGGGACTTGGGGATTCACCCCTCCACTTT. Protein sequence: CASSLLGLGDSPLHF.

This clone was found once. The V call is TRBV27, the J call TRBJ2-7; D not certain. CDR3 length: 13 residues. Germline loops: CDR1 MNHEY, CDR2 SMNVEV (reference sequence). V was shortened by 3 bases and J by 1 base, with 7 bases between the two germline ends. The CDR3 region has the DNA TGTGCCAGCAGTTTTGGCCCATCCTACGAGCAGTACTTC. It encodes CASSFGPSYEQYF.

The chain uses TRBV7-8 and TRBJ2-2; D gene unclear. Per germline, CDR1 SGHVS and CDR2 FQNEAQ. CDR3 length equals 11 residues. Trimming stripped 7 bases from V and 7 bases from J, with 7 bases between. The CDR3 protein is CASTPGGELFF. CDR3 in DNA: TGTGCCAGCACCCCGGGCGGGGAGCTGTTTTTT.

This chain joins TRBV5-6 and TRBJ1-6, with 7 nucleotides matching TRBD1. CDR3 length equals 14 residues. Per the germline V gene, CDR1 is SGHDT and CDR2 is YYEEEE. V dropped 4 bases and J dropped 6; count of bases not matched to a gene: 4. The DNA for the CDR3 is TGTGCCAGCAGCCCCGGGACAGCTAATTCACCCCTCCACTTT. Its protein product is CASSPGTANSPLHF.

The J gene is TRBJ2-7, the V gene TRBV19; 9 bases are shared with TRBD1. In germline, CDR1 is LNHDA, CDR2 SQIVND (reference sequence). J was trimmed by 2 bases and V by 5 bases; bases with no gene match: 4. This CDR3 comprises 14 residues. The CDR3 is CASSPGTGPYEQYF. The CDR3, as DNA: TGTGCCAGTAGTCCCGGGACAGGGCCCTACGAGCAGTACTTC.

The chain recombines TRBV16 with TRBJ1-3, with a tentative D call TRBD1 (5 bases). The V gene lost 3 bases and the J gene lost 10 bases, with 13 bases spanning the gap. Germline V gives CDR1 KGHSY, CDR2 FQNENV. This CDR3 has 13 amino acids. CDR3 in DNA: TGTGCCAGCAGCCAGGAACCAGGGTGGACCATATATTTT. Translating it yields CASSQEPGWTIYF.

V gene TRBV5-1 combines with J gene TRBJ2-1, with a tentative D call TRBD1 (7 bases). Trimming removed 4 bases from V and 5 bases from J, with 19 bases in between. CDR1 is SGHRS, CDR2 YFSETQ, per germline. The CDR3 consists of 16 residues. The CDR3 sequence is CASSTRGTVGDNEQFF. The CDR3 DNA reads as TGCGCCAGCAGCACCCGCGGGACAGTTGGAGACAATGAGCAGTTCTTC.

This clone was recorded a few times. In DNA, the CDR3 is TGTGCCAGCCAGCGACAGCCCGGGAATCAGCCCCAGCATTTT. The encoded protein is CASQRQPGNQPQHF. The genes are TRBV6-1 and TRBJ1-5; D is perhaps TRBD1 (5 bases). Trimming took 8 bases from V and 4 from J, leaving 15 bases between them. This CDR3 comprises 14 residues. Germline CDR1 reads MNHNS; CDR2 reads SASEGT.

The chain joins TRBV21-1 to TRBJ2-4; the table's D call of TRBD2 was not tested on the DNA. TRBV21-1 is a pseudogene locus. This CDR3 region has 18 residues. The CDR3 region is CASSPGLAGGLAKNIQYF. CDR3 sequence (DNA): TGTGCCAGCAGTCCAGGACTAGCGGGGGGTTTAGCCAAAAACATTCAGTACTTC.

The chain has TRBV14 and TRBJ2-2; the match to TRBD2 covers 8 bases. V dropped 4 bases and J dropped 3; count of bases not matched to a gene: 4. Germline V lookup: CDR1 SGHDN, CDR2 FVKESK. This CDR3 is built from 15 residues. Written as DNA, the CDR3 is TGTGCCAGCAGCCTGACTAGCGTCTACACCGGGGAGCTGTTTTTT. Its translation is CASSLTSVYTGELFF.

This rearrangement joins TRBV6-1 to TRBJ1-1; the D is unclear. The CDR3 runs to 16 residues. Germline assignment: CDR1 MNHNS and CDR2 SASEGT. Trimming took 2 bases from V and 4 from J, leaving 17 bases between them. The CDR3 nucleotides are TGTGCCAGCAGTGAACGCCGCGCCCACTGGGGCACTGAAGCTTTCTTT. Translation gives CASSERRAHWGTEAFF.